This TCR beta chain was recovered during a study of Tregs in tolerant kidney transplant recipients. Study-wide findings and caveats: Tolerant patients' donor-specific Tregs expanded beyond overall Tregs, suggesting antigen-driven growth.

TCRdb keeps only in-frame clones here, not all; method: immunoSEQ multiplex PCR. The sample has some 56,000 clones, 90% to 95% seen once; the top ten hold roughly 15%. This clone was seen a few times. Its antigen is unidentified. Mixed chimerism was transient after nonmyeloablative marrow transplants from related graft donors. The CDR3 covers 15 residues. Germline assignment: CDR1 SEHNR and CDR2 FQNEAQ (reference sequence). The rearrangement links TRBV7-9 to TRBJ2-5; TRBD2 matches at 9 bases. The tail of the sequence fits TRBJ2-7 better, so the J call may be wrong. This clonotype was obtained from a human patient who received a combined kidney and bone marrow transplant. The T cells may partly be graft donor cells. Material: CD8+ T cells from blood (PBMCs), obtained 24 months after the transplant. CDR3: CASSLIRGGAYEQYF. The DNA for the CDR3 is TGTGCCAGCAGCTTAATTCGCGGGGGGGCCTACGAGCAGTACTTC.